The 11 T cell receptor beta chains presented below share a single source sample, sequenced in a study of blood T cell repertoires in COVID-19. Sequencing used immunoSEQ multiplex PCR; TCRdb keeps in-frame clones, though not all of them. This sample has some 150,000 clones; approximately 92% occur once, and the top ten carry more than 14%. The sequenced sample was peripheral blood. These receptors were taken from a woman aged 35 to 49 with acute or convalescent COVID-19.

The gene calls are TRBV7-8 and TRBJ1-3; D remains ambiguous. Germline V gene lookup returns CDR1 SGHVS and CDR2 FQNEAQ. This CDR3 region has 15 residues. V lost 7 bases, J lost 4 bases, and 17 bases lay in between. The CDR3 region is CASTVQRGFGNTIYF. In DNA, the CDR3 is TGTGCCAGCACCGTTCAGCGGGGATTCGGAAACACCATATATTTT.

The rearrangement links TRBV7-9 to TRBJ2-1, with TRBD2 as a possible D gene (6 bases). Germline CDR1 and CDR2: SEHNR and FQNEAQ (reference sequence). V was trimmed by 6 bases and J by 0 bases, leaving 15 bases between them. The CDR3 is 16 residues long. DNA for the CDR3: TGTGCCAGCAGTTCAGGATCGGGGGTCTCCTACAATGAGCAGTTCTTC. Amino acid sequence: CASSSGSGVSYNEQFF.

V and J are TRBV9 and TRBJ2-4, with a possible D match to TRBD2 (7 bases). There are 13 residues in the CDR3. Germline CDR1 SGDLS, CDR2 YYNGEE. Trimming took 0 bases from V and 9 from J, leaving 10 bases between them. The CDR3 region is CASSVGGGTIQYF. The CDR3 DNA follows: TGTGCCAGCAGCGTAGGGGGGGGCACCATTCAGTACTTC.

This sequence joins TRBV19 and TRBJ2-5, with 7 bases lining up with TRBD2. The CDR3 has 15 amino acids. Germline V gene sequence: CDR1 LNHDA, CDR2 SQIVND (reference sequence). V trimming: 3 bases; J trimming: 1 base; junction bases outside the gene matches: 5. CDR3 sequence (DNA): TGTGCCAGTAGTATCCGTGCGGGAGCCCAAGAGACCCAGTACTTC. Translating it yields CASSIRAGAQETQYF.

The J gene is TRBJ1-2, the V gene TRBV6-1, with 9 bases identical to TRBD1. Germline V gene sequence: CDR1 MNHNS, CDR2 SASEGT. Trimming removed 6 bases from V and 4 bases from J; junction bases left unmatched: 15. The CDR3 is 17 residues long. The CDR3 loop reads CASSEQGAASNVYGYTF. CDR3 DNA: TGTGCCAGCAGCGAACAGGGGGCCGCCTCCAACGTCTATGGCTACACCTTC.

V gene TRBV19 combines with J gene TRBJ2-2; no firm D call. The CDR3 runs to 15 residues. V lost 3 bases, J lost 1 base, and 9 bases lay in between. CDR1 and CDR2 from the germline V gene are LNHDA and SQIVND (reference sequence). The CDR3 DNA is TGTGCCAGTAGTATGGCAGGATTGAACACCGGGGAGCTGTTTTTT. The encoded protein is CASSMAGLNTGELFF.

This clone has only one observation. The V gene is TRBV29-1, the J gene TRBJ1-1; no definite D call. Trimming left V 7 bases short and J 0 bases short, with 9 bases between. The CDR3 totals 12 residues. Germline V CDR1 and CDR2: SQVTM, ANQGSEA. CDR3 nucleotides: TGCAGCGCTAGACACCTGAACACTGAAGCTTTCTTT. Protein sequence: CSARHLNTEAFF.

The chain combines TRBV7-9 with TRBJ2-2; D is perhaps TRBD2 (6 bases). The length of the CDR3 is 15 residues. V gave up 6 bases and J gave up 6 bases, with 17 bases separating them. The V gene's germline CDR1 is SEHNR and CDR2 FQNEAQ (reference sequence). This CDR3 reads CASSLRRGYPGELFF. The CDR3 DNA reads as TGTGCCAGCAGTCTTAGGAGGGGCTATCCCGGGGAGCTGTTTTTT.

The CDR3 region has the DNA TGTGCCACCAGTGATTTCAGGGCTAGCGGAACCCCCAACACCGGGGAGCTGTTTTTT. Its translation: CATSDFRASGTPNTGELFF. The chain uses TRBV24-1 and TRBJ2-2; TRBD2 agrees at 7 bases. Per the germline V gene, CDR1 is KGHDR and CDR2 is SFDVKD. Trimming at V came to 1 base and at J to 2 bases, leaving 12 bases not matched to a gene. The CDR3 length is 19 residues.

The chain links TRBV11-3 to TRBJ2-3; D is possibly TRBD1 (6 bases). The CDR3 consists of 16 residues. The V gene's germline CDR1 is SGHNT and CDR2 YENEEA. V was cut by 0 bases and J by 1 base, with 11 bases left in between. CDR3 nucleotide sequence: TGTGCCAGCAGCTTAGATGGGGACACCCGCACAGATACGCAGTATTTT. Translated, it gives CASSLDGDTRTDTQYF.

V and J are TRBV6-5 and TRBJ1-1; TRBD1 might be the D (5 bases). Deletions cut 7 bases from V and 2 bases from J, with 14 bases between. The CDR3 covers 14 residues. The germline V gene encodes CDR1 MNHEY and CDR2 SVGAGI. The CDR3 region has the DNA TGTGCCAGCACCTTAGGCGGGGGTAACACTGAAGCTTTCTTT. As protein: CASTLGGGNTEAFF.